A single sample gave rise to the 22 T cell receptor beta chains below, sequenced in a study of shared clonotypes between healthy human individuals. This table comes from immunoSEQ multiplex PCR, and its TCRdb copy is limited to in-frame clones, with some not included. The table lists roughly 500,000 clones, 70% to 80% of them singletons. Sequencing was performed on PBMCs. These receptors originate from a woman aged 40 to 55 in good health. Some clones in this sample may be carry-over from other donors' samples.

The chain is built from TRBV15 and TRBJ1-4; a possible D gene is TRBD1 (5 bases). This CDR3 comprises 15 residues. The germline V and J ends were trimmed by 3 bases and 4 bases, with 12 bases remaining between them. From germline, CDR1 is LNHNV and CDR2 YYDKDF (reference sequence). The CDR3 nucleotides read TGTGCCACCAGCAGTCCGGGACTGCTTAATGAAAAACTGTTTTTT. Its translation: CATSSPGLLNEKLFF. The variable domain in full, completed from reference TRBV15 and TRBJ1-4, reads DAMVIQNPRYQVTQFGKPVTLSCSQTLNHNVMYWYQQKSSQAPKLLFHYYDKDFNNEADTPDNFQSRRPNTSFCFLDIRSPGLGDTAMYLCATSSPGLLNEKLFFGSGTQLSVL.

The gene calls are TRBV11-2 and TRBJ2-7, with D hard to call. CDR1 and CDR2 from the germline V gene are SGHAT and FQNNGV. Trimming pared 0 bases from V and 0 bases from J, leaving 9 bases between. This CDR3 is 15 amino acids long. This CDR3 reads CASSLEYGPSYEQYF. The DNA of the CDR3 is TGTGCCAGCAGCTTAGAGTATGGCCCCTCCTACGAGCAGTACTTC.

The V gene is TRBV19, the J gene TRBJ1-1, with D uncertain. The V gene's germline CDR1 is LNHDA and CDR2 SQIVND (reference sequence). The CDR3 has 13 amino acids. The V end was cut by 6 bases, the J end by 4 bases, with 12 bases between. CDR3 sequence (DNA): TGTGCCAGTAGACTGCCAGGTGGCACTGAAGCTTTCTTT. It is translated as CASRLPGGTEAFF.

The chain is built from TRBV11-2 and TRBJ2-3, with D maybe TRBD2 (5 bases). Germline V gene data show CDR1 as SGHAT and CDR2 as FQNNGV. V was clipped by 1 base and J by 5 bases, with 13 bases between them. The CDR3 is 15 residues long. CDR3 coding DNA: TGTGCCAGCAGCTTAGTGATGGCGGGCCGAGATACGCAGTATTTT. Translation gives CASSLVMAGRDTQYF.

This chain uses TRBV28 with TRBJ2-7; the D gene could be TRBD1 or TRBD2 (7 bases each). Germline V gene data show CDR1 as MDHEN and CDR2 as SYDVKM. The length of the CDR3 is 14 residues. Trimming took 7 bases from V and 3 from J, leaving 16 bases between them. The CDR3 region has the DNA TGTGCCAGCACAAAGGACAGGACTAGCTACGAGCAGTACTTC. Its protein is CASTKDRTSYEQYF.

V and J are TRBV19 and TRBJ1-2, with D perhaps matching TRBD1 (6 bases). Germline lookup yields CDR1 LNHDA and CDR2 SQIVND (reference sequence). Deletions cut 9 bases from V and 1 base from J, with 15 bases between. The CDR3 has 14 amino acids. Written as DNA, the CDR3 is TGTGCCAGCACCCTCGGACAGCGTAACTATGGCTACACCTTC. This gives the protein CASTLGQRNYGYTF.

This clone was picked up one time. The chain combines TRBV19 with TRBJ1-5; 12 bases are shared with TRBD1. Looked up from germline, CDR1 is LNHDA and CDR2 is SQIVND (reference sequence). The J segment lost 6 bases and the V segment lost 5 bases, leaving 2 bases of the junction unmatched. The CDR3 runs to 14 residues. CDR3 DNA: TGTGCCAGTAGTTCGGGACAGGGGGCTCAGCCCCAGCATTTT. Translation gives CASSSGQGAQPQHF.

This chain joins TRBV7-3 and TRBJ2-7; 8 nucleotides align to TRBD2. The CDR3 loop spans 15 amino acids. V dropped 5 bases and J dropped 4; count of bases not matched to a gene: 10. Germline V lookup: CDR1 SGHTA, CDR2 FQGTGA. In DNA, the CDR3 is TGTGCCAGCAGCCTCAGCGGGAGCCGCCCTTACGAGCAGTACTTC. Encoded protein: CASSLSGSRPYEQYF.

V and J are TRBV11-2 and TRBJ2-2; D is uncertain. This CDR3 region has 12 residues. The V and J ends lost 2 bases and 7 bases respectively, with 5 bases between them. The germline gives CDR1 SGHAT, CDR2 FQNNGV. CDR3: CASSLWDGELFF. The CDR3 DNA reads as TGTGCCAGCAGCTTATGGGACGGGGAGCTGTTTTTT.

The gene calls are TRBV6-6 and TRBJ2-2, with unresolved D. The CDR3 totals 14 residues. Trimming shortened V by 4 bases and J by 2 bases, and 8 bases separated the two germline ends. Germline loops: CDR1 MNHNY, CDR2 SVGAGI (reference sequence). CDR3 in DNA: TGTGCCAGCAGTTTACTCCCCAACACCGGGGAGCTGTTTTTT. Translating it yields CASSLLPNTGELFF.

The chain employs TRBV7-8 and TRBJ1-1; 7 bases match TRBD1. Germline values: CDR1 SGHVS, CDR2 FQNEAQ. This CDR3 has 18 residues. Losses at the gene ends were 0 bases for V and 0 bases for J; bases not matched to a gene: 10. CDR3 nucleotide sequence: TGTGCCAGCAGCTTAGCGGGACAGAACGAAATTTTGAACACTGAAGCTTTCTTT. Translating gives CASSLAGQNEILNTEAFF.

The V gene is TRBV4-3, the J gene TRBJ1-5; a possible D gene is TRBD1 (6 bases). V lost 0 bases and J 6 bases, leaving 15 bases between the germline ends. CDR1 is LGHNA and CDR2 is YSLEER in the germline V gene. The CDR3 contains 16 residues. The CDR3 here is CASSQETAQGGQPQHF. In nucleotides, the CDR3 is TGCGCCAGCAGCCAAGAAACGGCACAGGGAGGTCAGCCCCAGCATTTT.

The chain joins TRBV27 to TRBJ2-3; D might be TRBD1 or TRBD2, each matching 5 bases. This CDR3 is 15 amino acids long. Germline CDR1 is MNHEY and CDR2 is SMNVEV (reference sequence). Trimming removed 5 bases at V and 8 bases at J, with 20 bases between. Here the CDR3 reads CASSDWGTRAGTQYF. The CDR3 nucleotides are TGTGCCAGCAGTGACTGGGGGACGAGGGCTGGTACGCAGTATTTT.

A few counts support this clone. V usage is TRBV9 and J usage is TRBJ2-5, with TRBD2 matching over 9 bases. J was trimmed by 2 bases and V by 4 bases; bases with no gene match: 12. This CDR3 is built from 17 residues. Germline CDR1 is SGDLS and CDR2 is YYNGEE. The CDR3 spells CASSPEGREGWQETQYF. Written as DNA, the CDR3 is TGTGCCAGCAGCCCAGAGGGGCGGGAGGGTTGGCAAGAGACCCAGTACTTC.

The V call is TRBV7-9, the J call TRBJ2-2, with D possibly matching TRBD1 (6 bases). The germline V gene encodes CDR1 SEHNR and CDR2 FQNEAQ (reference sequence). Deletions cut 1 base from V and 4 bases from J, with 10 bases between. The CDR3 loop spans 15 amino acids. CDR3 sequence reads: CASSLGGLGTGELFF. The CDR3 DNA sequence: TGTGCCAGCAGCTTAGGGGGGCTGGGCACCGGGGAGCTGTTTTTT.

The gene calls are TRBV5-4 and TRBJ1-1; D unclear. The length of the CDR3 is 12 residues. Between the trimmed V and J ends, which lost 6 bases and 2 bases, there was a span of 8 bases. The germline V gene has CDR1 SGHNT and CDR2 YYREEE (reference sequence). For the CDR3, the DNA is TGTGCCAGCATTGGTCACAACACTGAAGCTTTCTTT. Its protein product is CASIGHNTEAFF.

The rearrangement joins TRBV30 to TRBJ2-7; no definite D call. The CDR3 loop spans 12 amino acids. The germline V gene encodes CDR1 GTSNPN and CDR2 SVGIG (reference sequence). V lost 3 bases and J lost 6, with 12 bases in between. Here the CDR3 reads CAWSYNLGEQYF. The CDR3 DNA sequence: TGTGCCTGGAGCTACAATCTAGGCGAGCAGTACTTC.

This chain uses TRBV4-1 with TRBJ2-3; the D is unclear. The CDR3 contains 12 residues. Trimming removed 4 bases at V and 6 bases at J, with 8 bases between. CDR1 and CDR2 from the germline V gene are MGHRA and YSYEKL. The CDR3 spells CASSRPRDTQYF. In DNA form, the CDR3 reads TGCGCCAGCAGCCGGCCTAGGGATACGCAGTATTTT.

This clone has a single count. The chain links TRBV4-3 to TRBJ2-7; D ambiguous. The CDR3 is 15 amino acids. The germline CDR1 and CDR2 sequences are LGHNA and YSLEER. V was clipped by 4 bases and J by 0 bases, with 13 bases between them. The CDR3 bases are TGCGCCAGCAGCCCTCAACGAGGTATCTCCTACGAGCAGTACTTC. Its translation is CASSPQRGISYEQYF.

The chain carries TRBV11-2 and TRBJ2-7; either TRBD1 or TRBD2 may fit D (6 bases each). The CDR3 is made up of 13 amino acids. The V gene lost 7 bases and the J gene lost 7 bases, with 17 bases spanning the gap. From germline, CDR1 is SGHAT and CDR2 FQNNGV. CDR3 sequence reads: CASTEGGLGEQYF. The CDR3 nucleotides are TGTGCCAGCACCGAGGGGGGATTGGGGGAGCAGTACTTC. Together with reference TRBV11-2 and TRBJ2-7, the CDR3 gives the full variable domain: EAGVAQSPRYKIIEKRQSVAFWCNPISGHATLYWYQQILGQGPKLLIQFQNNGVVDDSQLPKDRFSAERLKGVDSTLKIQPAKLEDSAVYLCASTEGGLGEQYFGPGTRLTVT.

The rearrangement uses TRBV2 and TRBJ2-3; TRBD2 is a possible D gene (6 bases). The ends were cut back, 6 bases at V and 2 bases at J, with 12 bases in the middle. This CDR3 is 14 amino acids long. Germline values: CDR1 SNHLY, CDR2 FYNNEI. CDR3 DNA: TGTGCCAGCAGCCCCGGGGGAATCACAGATACGCAGTATTTT. Its protein product is CASSPGGITDTQYF.

The rearrangement uses TRBV6-1 and TRBJ2-2; D not resolved. Germline V gives CDR1 MNHNS, CDR2 SASEGT. There are 14 residues in the CDR3. The germline V and J ends were trimmed by 1 base and 9 bases, with 12 bases remaining between them. The CDR3 nucleotides read TGTGCCAGCAGTGAAGGTCCGGAATTCAGGGAGCTGTTTTTT. Protein sequence: CASSEGPEFRELFF.